The T cell receptor (beta chain) under discussion was sequenced for a study of graft-versus-host responses after intestinal transplantation. Study-level background: Grafts were multivisceral, liver-intestinal, or isolated intestinal.

Concerning this clone itself: Its target is unknown.

The CDR3 is made up of 16 amino acids. The germline gives CDR1 MNHEY, CDR2 SVGAGI. Germline trimming cut 2 bases from V and 4 bases from J; bases unmatched to any gene: 10. Clones were read by immunoSEQ multiplex PCR, and TCRdb kept only the in-frame ones, dropping some. This sample has tens of thousands of clones; roughly 90% occur once, and the top ten carry under 0.55%. Study-wide results and limits: In recipient marrow, GvH clones were found, and some appeared first in ileum or blood.

This clonotype was obtained from a human donor who received an intestinal transplant. Sequenced here: unstimulated CD8+ T cells sorted from spleen or lymph node cells, sampled before intestinal transplant. V is TRBV6-5 and J is TRBJ1-1, with TRBD1 identical over 7 bases. The CDR3 sequence: CASSYTMTGTATEAFF. The CDR3 DNA is TGTGCCAGCAGTTACACGATGACAGGGACGGCCACTGAAGCTTTCTTT.